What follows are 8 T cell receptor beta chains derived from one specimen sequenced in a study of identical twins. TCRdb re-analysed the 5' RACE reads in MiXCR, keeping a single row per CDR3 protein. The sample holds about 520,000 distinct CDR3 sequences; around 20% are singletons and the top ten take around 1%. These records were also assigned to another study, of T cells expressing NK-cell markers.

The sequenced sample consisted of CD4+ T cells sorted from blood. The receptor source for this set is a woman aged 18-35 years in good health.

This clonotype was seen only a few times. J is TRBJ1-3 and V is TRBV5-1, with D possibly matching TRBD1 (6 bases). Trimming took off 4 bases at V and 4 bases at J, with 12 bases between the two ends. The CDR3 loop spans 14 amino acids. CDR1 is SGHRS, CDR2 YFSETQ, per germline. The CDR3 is CASSRRQDGNTIYF. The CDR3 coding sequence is TGCGCCAGCAGCCGGCGACAGGACGGAAACACCATATATTTT.

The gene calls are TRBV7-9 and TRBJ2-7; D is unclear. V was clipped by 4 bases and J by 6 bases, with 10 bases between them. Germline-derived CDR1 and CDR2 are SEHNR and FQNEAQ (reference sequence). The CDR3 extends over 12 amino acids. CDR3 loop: CASSSSSVEQYF. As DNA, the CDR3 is TGTGCCAGCAGCTCCTCCTCTGTCGAGCAGTACTTC.

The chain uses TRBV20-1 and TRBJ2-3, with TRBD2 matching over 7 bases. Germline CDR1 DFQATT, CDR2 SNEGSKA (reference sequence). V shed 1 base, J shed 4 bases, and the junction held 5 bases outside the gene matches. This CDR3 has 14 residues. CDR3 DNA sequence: TGCAGTGCTAGAGTTGGGGGAGGGGCAGATACGCAGTATTTT. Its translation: CSARVGGGADTQYF.

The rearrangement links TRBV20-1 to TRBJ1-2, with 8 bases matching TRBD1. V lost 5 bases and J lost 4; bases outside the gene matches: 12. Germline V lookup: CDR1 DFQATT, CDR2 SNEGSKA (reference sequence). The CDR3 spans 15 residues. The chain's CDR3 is CSAPDRAGAGYGYTF. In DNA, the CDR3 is TGCAGTGCTCCGGACAGGGCGGGGGCGGGCTATGGCTACACCTTC.

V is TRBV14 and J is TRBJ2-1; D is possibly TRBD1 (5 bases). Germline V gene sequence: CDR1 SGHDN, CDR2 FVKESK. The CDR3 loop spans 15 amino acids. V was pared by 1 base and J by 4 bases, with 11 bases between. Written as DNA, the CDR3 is TGTGCCAGCAGCCAAGGTATCCAGGGTTACAATGAGCAGTTCTTC. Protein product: CASSQGIQGYNEQFF.

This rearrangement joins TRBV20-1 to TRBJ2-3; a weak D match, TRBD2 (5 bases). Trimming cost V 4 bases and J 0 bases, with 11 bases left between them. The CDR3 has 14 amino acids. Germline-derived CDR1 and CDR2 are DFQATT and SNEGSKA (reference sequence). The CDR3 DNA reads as TGCAGTGCTAAGCTCTTAGCGAGCACAGATACGCAGTATTTT. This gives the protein CSAKLLASTDTQYF.

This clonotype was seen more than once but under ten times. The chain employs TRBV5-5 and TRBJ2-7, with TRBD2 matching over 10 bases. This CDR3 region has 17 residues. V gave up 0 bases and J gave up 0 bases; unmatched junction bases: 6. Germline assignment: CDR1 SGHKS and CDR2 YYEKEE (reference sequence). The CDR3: CASSLAGTSVSSYEQYF. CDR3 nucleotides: TGTGCCAGCAGCTTGGCCGGGACTAGCGTGAGCTCCTACGAGCAGTACTTC.

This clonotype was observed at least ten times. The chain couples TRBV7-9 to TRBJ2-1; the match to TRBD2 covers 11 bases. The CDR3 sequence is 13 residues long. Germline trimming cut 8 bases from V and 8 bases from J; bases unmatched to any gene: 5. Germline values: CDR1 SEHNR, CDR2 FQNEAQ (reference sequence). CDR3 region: CASYSGRADEQFF. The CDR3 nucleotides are TGTGCCAGCTATAGCGGGAGGGCCGATGAGCAGTTCTTC.